The next 9 T cell receptor beta chains were all read from a single sample in a study of cytomegalovirus exposure and HLA in healthy donors. Primers for the PCR totalled 60 Vbeta and 13 Jbeta. The protocol was immunoSEQ multiplex PCR, while the TCRdb copy is restricted to in-frame clones and leaves out a portion. Here the sample spans about 140,000 clones, around 78% being singletons. Source material: PBMCs. Receptor source: a male donor in good health and CMV-seronegative.

The chain links TRBV5-5 to TRBJ1-5; weak D call: TRBD1 (6 bases). V was shortened by 1 base and J by 0 bases, with 11 bases between the two germline ends. Germline V CDR1 and CDR2: SGHKS, YYEKEE (reference sequence). This CDR3 comprises 16 residues. CDR3 nucleotide sequence: TGTGCCAGCAGCTTGTACGGGACACCTAGCAATCAGCCCCAGCATTTT. Translated: CASSLYGTPSNQPQHF. The variable domain in full, with the rest retrieved from reference TRBV5-5 and TRBJ1-5, is DAGVTQSPTHLIKTRGQQVTLRCSPISGHKSVSWYQQVLGQGPQFIFQYYEKEERGRGNFPDRFSARQFPNYSSELNVNALLLGDSALYLCASSLYGTPSNQPQHFGDGTRLSIL.

This clone has a handful of counts. The gene calls are TRBV5-5 and TRBJ2-7; a weak D match, TRBD1 (6 bases). Germline V CDR1 and CDR2: SGHKS, YYEKEE (reference sequence). The CDR3 has 15 amino acids. V was cut by 4 bases and J by 3 bases, with 17 bases left in between. The CDR3 here is CASSPTGTSVYEQYF. For the CDR3, the DNA is TGTGCCAGCAGCCCAACCGGGACATCAGTCTACGAGCAGTACTTC. Full variable domain (rest looked up from reference TRBV5-5 and TRBJ2-7): DAGVTQSPTHLIKTRGQQVTLRCSPISGHKSVSWYQQVLGQGPQFIFQYYEKEERGRGNFPDRFSARQFPNYSSELNVNALLLGDSALYLCASSPTGTSVYEQYFGPGTRLTVT.

This clone was picked up a small number of times. This chain connects TRBV5-1 to TRBJ2-2, with D perhaps TRBD1 (5 bases). The CDR3 totals 17 residues. The V gene lost 2 bases and the J gene lost 0 bases, with 14 bases spanning the gap. Germline CDR1 reads SGHRS; CDR2 reads YFSETQ. The CDR3 nucleotides read TGCGCCAGCAGCTTAGCTAGGGGCGTTGCGAACACCGGGGAGCTGTTTTTT. It is translated as CASSLARGVANTGELFF.

The rearrangement joins TRBV5-1 to TRBJ2-1; TRBD2 matches at 8 bases. Germline loops: CDR1 SGHRS, CDR2 YFSETQ. With 5 bases clipped from V and 3 bases from J, the junction kept 4 bases outside the gene matches. This CDR3 spans 14 amino acids. The CDR3 nucleotides are TGCGCCAGCAGTCCCGGGACTAGCTACAATGAGCAGTTCTTC. It is translated as CASSPGTSYNEQFF. The full variable domain, completed using reference TRBV5-1 and TRBJ2-1, is KAGVTQTPRYLIKTRGQQVTLSCSPISGHRSVSWYQQTPGQGLQFLFEYFSETQRNKGNFPGRFSGRQFSNSRSEMNVSTLELGDSALYLCASSPGTSYNEQFFGPGTRLTVL.

This clone has a handful of counts. CDR3 in amino acids: CASSTGQPFGSYEQYF. Written as DNA, the CDR3 is TGCGCCAGCAGCACGGGACAGCCTTTTGGCTCCTACGAGCAGTACTTC. The chain combines TRBV5-1 with TRBJ2-7, with TRBD1 identical over 7 bases. There are 16 residues in the CDR3. After removal of 4 bases from V and 0 bases from J, the junction contained 10 bases not matched to a gene. Germline assignment: CDR1 SGHRS and CDR2 YFSETQ.

The chain links TRBV13 to TRBJ1-2, with 7 bases fitting TRBD1. CDR3 length: 14 residues. The V gene end was trimmed by 6 bases and the J gene end by 1 base; junction bases not matched to a gene: 5. Germline assignment: CDR1 PRHDT and CDR2 FYEKMQ (reference sequence). The CDR3: CASSPRGDNYGYTF. In DNA form, the CDR3 reads TGTGCCAGCAGTCCCAGGGGGGATAACTATGGCTACACCTTC.

The chain carries TRBV6-5 and TRBJ2-7; 8 bases line up with TRBD1. Germline V gene data show CDR1 as MNHEY and CDR2 as SVGAGI. The CDR3 loop spans 14 amino acids. V dropped 6 bases and J dropped 3; count of bases not matched to a gene: 7. CDR3 sequence: CASSWTGKIYEQYF. The CDR3 nucleotides read TGTGCCAGCAGCTGGACAGGGAAGATCTACGAGCAGTACTTC.

The CDR3 bases are TGTGCCAGCAGCAGACCCAGGGGGTCCGGGAACACCATATATTTT. Encoded protein: CASSRPRGSGNTIYF. The rearrangement links TRBV5-5 to TRBJ1-3; 7 positions agree with TRBD1. Germline V gives CDR1 SGHKS, CDR2 YYEKEE (reference sequence). CDR3 length: 15 amino acids. The junction had 11 bases not matched to a gene; V was cut back by 4 bases and J by 7 bases.

V is TRBV27 and J is TRBJ2-7; D perhaps matches TRBD2 (6 bases). Germline lookup yields CDR1 MNHEY and CDR2 SMNVEV (reference sequence). The CDR3 has 14 amino acids. V was pared by 9 bases and J by 0 bases, with 15 bases between. The CDR3 nucleotides read TGTGCCAGTTCCGGACTATCCAGCTCCTACGAGCAGTACTTC. It codes for CASSGLSSSYEQYF.